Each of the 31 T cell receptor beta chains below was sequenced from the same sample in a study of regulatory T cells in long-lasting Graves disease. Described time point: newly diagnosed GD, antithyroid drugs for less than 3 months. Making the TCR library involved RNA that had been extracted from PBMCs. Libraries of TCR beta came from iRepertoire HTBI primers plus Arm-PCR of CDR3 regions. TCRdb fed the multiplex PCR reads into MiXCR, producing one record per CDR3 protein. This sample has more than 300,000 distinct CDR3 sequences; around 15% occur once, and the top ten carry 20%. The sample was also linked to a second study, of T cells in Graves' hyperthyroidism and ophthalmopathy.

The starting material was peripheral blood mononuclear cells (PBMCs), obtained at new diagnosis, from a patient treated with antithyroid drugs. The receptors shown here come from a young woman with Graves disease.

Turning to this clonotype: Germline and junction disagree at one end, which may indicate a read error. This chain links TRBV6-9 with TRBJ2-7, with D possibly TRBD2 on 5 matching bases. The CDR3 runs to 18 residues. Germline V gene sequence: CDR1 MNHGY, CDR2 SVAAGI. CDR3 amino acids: CASSYLEGPIIFTYERYF. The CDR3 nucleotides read TGTGCCAGCAGTTATTTAGAGGGCCCTATTATATTTACCTACGAGCGGTACTTC.

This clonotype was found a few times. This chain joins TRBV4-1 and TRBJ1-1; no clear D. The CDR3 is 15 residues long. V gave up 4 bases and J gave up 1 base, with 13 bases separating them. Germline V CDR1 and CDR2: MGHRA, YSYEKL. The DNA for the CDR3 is TGCGCCAGCAGCCGACTGCCCCCTGGGAACACTGAAGCTTTCTTT. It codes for CASSRLPPGNTEAFF.

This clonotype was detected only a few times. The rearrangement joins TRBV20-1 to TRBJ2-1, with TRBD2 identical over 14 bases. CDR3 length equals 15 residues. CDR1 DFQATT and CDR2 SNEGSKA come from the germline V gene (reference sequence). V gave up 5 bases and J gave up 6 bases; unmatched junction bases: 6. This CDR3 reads CSASSTSGRANEQFF. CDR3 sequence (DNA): TGCAGTGCTTCATCGACTAGCGGGAGGGCCAATGAGCAGTTCTTC.

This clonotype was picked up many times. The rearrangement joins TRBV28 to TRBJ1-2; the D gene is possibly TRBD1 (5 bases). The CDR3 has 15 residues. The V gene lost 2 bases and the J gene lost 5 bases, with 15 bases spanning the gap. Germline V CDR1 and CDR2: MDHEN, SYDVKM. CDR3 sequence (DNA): TGTGCCAGCAGTTTAGTGGGCGGGGGTTGGTATGGCTACACCTTC. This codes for CASSLVGGGWYGYTF.

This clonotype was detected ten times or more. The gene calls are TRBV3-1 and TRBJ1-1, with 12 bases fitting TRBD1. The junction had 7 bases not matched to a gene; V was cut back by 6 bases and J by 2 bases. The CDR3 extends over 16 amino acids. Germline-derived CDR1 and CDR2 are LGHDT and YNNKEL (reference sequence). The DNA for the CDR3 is TGTGCCAGCAGTTCCGGGACAGGGGGCGGAAACACTGAAGCTTTCTTT. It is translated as CASSSGTGGGNTEAFF.

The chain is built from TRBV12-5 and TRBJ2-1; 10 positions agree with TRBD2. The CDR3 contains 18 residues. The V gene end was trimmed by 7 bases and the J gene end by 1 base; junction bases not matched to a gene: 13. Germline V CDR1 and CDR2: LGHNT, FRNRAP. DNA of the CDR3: TGTGCTAGTGCCGGGAGCGGGGGGGCGTTCTGGTCCTACAATGAGCAGTTCTTC. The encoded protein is CASAGSGGAFWSYNEQFF.

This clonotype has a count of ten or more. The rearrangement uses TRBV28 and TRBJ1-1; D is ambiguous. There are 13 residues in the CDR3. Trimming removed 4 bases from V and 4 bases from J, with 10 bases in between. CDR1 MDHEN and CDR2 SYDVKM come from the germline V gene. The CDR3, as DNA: TGTGCCAGCAGTTGGACGGTTCCCACTGAAGCTTTCTTT. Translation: CASSWTVPTEAFF.

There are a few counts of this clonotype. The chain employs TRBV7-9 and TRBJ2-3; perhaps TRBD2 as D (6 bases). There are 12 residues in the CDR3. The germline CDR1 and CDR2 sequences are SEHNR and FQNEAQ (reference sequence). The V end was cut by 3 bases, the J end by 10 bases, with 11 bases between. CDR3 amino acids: CASSFLGGAQYF. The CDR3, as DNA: TGTGCCAGCAGCTTCCTTGGCGGGGCGCAGTATTTT.

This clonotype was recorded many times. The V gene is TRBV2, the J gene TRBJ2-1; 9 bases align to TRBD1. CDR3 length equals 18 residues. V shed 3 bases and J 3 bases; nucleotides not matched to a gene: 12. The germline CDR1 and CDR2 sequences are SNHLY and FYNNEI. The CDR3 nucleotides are TGTGCCAGCAGTGAGGCTTGGTGGGGACAGGGAAACTACAATGAGCAGTTCTTC. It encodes CASSEAWWGQGNYNEQFF.

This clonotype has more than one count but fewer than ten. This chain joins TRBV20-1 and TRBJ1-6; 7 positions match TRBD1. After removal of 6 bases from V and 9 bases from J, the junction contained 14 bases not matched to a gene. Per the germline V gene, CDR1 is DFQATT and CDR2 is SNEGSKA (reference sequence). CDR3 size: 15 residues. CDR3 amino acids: CSAGRRGTTFSPLHF. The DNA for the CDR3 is TGCAGTGCGGGGCGCAGGGGGACCACTTTTTCACCCCTCCACTTT.

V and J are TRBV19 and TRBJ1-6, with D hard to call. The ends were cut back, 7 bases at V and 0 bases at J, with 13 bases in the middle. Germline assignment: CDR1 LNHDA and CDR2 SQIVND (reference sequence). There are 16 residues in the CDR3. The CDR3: CASNNGRSSYNSPLHF. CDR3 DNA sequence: TGTGCCAGTAACAATGGGCGAAGCTCCTATAATTCACCCCTCCACTTT.

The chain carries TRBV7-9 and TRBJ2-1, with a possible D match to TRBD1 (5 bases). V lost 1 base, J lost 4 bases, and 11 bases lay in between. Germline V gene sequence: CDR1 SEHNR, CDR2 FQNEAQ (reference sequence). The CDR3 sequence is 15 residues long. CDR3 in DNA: TGTGCCAGCAGCTTAGACCAGGGCCCATACAATGAGCAGTTCTTC. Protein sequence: CASSLDQGPYNEQFF. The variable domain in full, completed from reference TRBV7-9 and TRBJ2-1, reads DTGVSQNPRHKITKRGQNVTFRCDPISEHNRLYWYRQTLGQGPEFLTYFQNEAQLEKSRLLSDRFSAERPKGSFSTLEIQRTEQGDSAMYLCASSLDQGPYNEQFFGPGTRLTVL.

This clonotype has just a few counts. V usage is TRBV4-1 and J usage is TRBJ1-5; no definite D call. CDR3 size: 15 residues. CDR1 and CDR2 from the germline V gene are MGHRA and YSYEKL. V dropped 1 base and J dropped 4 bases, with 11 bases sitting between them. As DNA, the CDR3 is TGCGCCAGCAGCCAAGGGCGGCGCTTGAATCAGCCCCAGCATTTT. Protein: CASSQGRRLNQPQHF.

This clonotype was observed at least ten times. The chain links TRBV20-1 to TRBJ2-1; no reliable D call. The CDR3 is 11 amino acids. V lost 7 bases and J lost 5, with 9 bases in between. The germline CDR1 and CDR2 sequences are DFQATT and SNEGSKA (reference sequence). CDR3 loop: CSVSSNNEQFF. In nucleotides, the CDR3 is TGCAGTGTCTCGTCCAACAATGAGCAGTTCTTC.

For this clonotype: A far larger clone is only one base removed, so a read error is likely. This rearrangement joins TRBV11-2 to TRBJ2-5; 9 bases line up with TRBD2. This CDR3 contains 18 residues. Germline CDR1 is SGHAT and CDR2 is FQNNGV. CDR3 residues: CASSQDRSRGRAGETQHF. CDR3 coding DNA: TGTGCCAGCAGCCAAGATCGGTCCCGCGGGAGGGCCGGGGAGACCCAGCACTTC.

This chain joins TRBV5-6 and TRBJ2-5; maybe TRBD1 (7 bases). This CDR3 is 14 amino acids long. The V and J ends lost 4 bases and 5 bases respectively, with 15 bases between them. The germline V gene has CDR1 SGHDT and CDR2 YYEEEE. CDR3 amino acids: CASSKEGQPETQYF. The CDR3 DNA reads TGTGCCAGCAGCAAGGAGGGACAGCCCGAGACCCAGTACTTC.

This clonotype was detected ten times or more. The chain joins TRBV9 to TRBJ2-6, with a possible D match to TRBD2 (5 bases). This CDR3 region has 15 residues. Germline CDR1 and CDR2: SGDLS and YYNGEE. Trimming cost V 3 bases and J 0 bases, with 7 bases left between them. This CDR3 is CASSGGSSGANVLTF. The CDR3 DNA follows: TGTGCCAGCAGCGGAGGGTCCTCTGGGGCCAACGTCCTGACTTTC.

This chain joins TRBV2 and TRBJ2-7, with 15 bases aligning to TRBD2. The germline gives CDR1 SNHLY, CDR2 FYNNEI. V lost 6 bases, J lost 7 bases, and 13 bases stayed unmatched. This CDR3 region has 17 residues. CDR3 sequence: CASRGTSGGTFLREQYF. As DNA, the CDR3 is TGTGCCAGCAGGGGGACTAGCGGGGGGACTTTCCTACGAGAGCAGTACTTC.

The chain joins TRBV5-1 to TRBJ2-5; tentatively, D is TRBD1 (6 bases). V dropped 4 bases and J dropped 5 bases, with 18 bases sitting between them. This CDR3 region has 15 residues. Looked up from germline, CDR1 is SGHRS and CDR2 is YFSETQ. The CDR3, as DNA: TGCGCCAGCAGCCAGGGACATCCAGGACGGGAGACCCAGTACTTC. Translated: CASSQGHPGRETQYF.

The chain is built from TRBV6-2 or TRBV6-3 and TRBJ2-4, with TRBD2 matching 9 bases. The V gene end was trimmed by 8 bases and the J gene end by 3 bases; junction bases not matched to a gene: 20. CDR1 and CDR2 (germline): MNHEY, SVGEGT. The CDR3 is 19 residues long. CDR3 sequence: CASLQAPRTSASLKNIQYF. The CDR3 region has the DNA TGTGCCAGCCTCCAAGCCCCCCGGACTAGCGCGTCACTCAAAAACATTCAGTACTTC.

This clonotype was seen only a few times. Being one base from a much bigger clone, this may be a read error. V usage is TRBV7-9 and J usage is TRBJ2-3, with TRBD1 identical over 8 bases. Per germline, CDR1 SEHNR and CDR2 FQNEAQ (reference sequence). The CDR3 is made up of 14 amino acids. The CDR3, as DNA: TGTGCCAGCAGGGGCGGCCAGGGGGCAGATATGCAGTATTTT. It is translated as CASRGGQGADMQYF.

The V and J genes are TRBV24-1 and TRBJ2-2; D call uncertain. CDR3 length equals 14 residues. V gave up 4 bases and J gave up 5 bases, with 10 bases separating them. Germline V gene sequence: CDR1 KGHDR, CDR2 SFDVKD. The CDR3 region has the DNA TGTGCCACCAGTGAGGGTCGGATGACCGGGGAGCTGTTTTTT. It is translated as CATSEGRMTGELFF.

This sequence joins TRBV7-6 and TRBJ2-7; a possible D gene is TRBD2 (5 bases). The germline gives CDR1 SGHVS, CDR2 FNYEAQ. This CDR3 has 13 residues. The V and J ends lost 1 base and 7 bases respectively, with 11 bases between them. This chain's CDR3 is CASSLERDGEQYF. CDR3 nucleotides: TGTGCCAGCAGCTTAGAACGGGATGGGGAGCAGTACTTC.

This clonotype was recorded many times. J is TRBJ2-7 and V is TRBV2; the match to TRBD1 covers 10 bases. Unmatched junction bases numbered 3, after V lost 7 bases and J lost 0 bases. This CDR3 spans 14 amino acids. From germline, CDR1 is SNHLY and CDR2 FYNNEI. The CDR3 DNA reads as TGTGCCAGCACTGGGACAGGGGCCTCCTACGAGCAGTACTTC. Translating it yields CASTGTGASYEQYF.

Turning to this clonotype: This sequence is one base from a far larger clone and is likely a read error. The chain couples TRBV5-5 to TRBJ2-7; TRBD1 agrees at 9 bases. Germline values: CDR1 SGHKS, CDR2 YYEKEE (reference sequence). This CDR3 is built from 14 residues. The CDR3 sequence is CANSKRQGGYEQYF. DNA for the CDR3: TGTGCCAACAGCAAGAGACAGGGGGGCTACGAGCAGTACTTC.

The CDR3 DNA sequence: TGCGCCAGCAGCCAAGTCATCGGCCAGGCCAATCAGCCCCAGCATTTT. Residues: CASSQVIGQANQPQHF. The chain combines TRBV4-1 with TRBJ1-5; D is undetermined. V was cut by 1 base and J by 3 bases, with 13 bases left in between. The CDR3 runs to 16 residues. Germline CDR1 and CDR2: MGHRA and YSYEKL.

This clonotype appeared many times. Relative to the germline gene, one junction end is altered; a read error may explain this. The CDR3 loop is CASSSGQGGSTDTQYF. CDR3 coding DNA: TGTGCTAGCAGCTCAGGACAGGGGGGGAGCACAGATACGCAGTATTTT. The V call is TRBV7-7, the J call TRBJ2-3; TRBD1 aligns across 10 bases. The CDR3 runs to 16 residues. The germline V gene encodes CDR1 SSHAT and CDR2 FNYEAQ (reference sequence).

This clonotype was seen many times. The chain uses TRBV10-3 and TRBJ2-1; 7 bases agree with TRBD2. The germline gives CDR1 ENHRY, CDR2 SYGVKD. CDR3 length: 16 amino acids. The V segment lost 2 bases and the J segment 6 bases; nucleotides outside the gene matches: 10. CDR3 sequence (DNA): TGTGCCATCAGTGAGCTTGGCGGGGGAATAGGCAATGAGCAGTTCTTC. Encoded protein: CAISELGGGIGNEQFF.

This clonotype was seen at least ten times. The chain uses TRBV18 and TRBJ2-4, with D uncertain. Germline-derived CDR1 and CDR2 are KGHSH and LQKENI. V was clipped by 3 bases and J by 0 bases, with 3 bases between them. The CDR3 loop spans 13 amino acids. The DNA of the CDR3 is TGTGCCAGCTCACCCTTAGCCAAAAACATTCAGTACTTC. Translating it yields CASSPLAKNIQYF.

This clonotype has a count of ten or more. DNA of the CDR3: TGTGCCAGCAGTCTTAGGGCGTTATACATGAACACTGAAGCTTTCTTT. This encodes CASSLRALYMNTEAFF. The chain joins TRBV28 to TRBJ1-1; D gene unclear. The CDR3 totals 16 residues. Germline V CDR1 and CDR2: MDHEN, SYDVKM. V lost 5 bases and J 0 bases, leaving 16 bases between the germline ends.

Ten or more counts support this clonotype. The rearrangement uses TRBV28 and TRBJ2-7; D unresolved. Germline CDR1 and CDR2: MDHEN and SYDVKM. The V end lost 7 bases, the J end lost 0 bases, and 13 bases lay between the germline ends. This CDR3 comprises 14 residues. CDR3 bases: TGTGCCAGCACAAAGAGGCAGAGCTCCTACGAGCAGTACTTC. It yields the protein CASTKRQSSYEQYF.